The clone carrying this T cell receptor (beta chain) has only a few counts. Its cognate antigen is unknown. Produced via immunoSEQ multiplex PCR; TCRdb's table is partial and in-frame only. The sample consists of 84,000 or so clones, 90% of them appearing once. The CDR3 is 15 amino acids. Germline V gene lookup returns CDR1 SGHRS and CDR2 YFSETQ. The V and J ends lost 7 bases and 5 bases, in that order; junction bases with no gene match: 9. This record comes from a study of T cell responses to AZD1222 COVID-19 vaccine. Study-wide findings and caveats: Spike-spanning, vaccine-associated CD4 TCRs were dominant at 160-218 and 743-854. Close to half of all spike-specific TCRs reportedly target regions of the variants that are unmutated. Clonal diversity was possibly underestimated, and white British individuals and females predominated among donors. Recipients of AZD1222 seropositive at baseline numbered only 6 or 7.

The source is an adult who received the AZD1222 COVID-19 vaccine. Sequenced here: peripheral blood, sampled 28 days after the second AZD1222 dose. The rearrangement joins TRBV5-1 to TRBJ2-3; 11 bases line up with TRBD2. DNA for the CDR3: TGCGCCAGCCAGAATAGCGGGGGGGCTGAAGATACGCAGTATTTT. Residues: CASQNSGGAEDTQYF.